Shown below are 6 T cell receptor beta chains from a single sample sequenced in a study of blood T cell repertoires in COVID-19 (dated by TCRdb to between 2020 and 2021). Libraries were made using the immunoSEQ multiplex PCR assay. As stored in TCRdb, this immuneACCESS dataset retains in-frame rearrangements with V and J assigned. A fraction of the clones does not appear; measured against another copy, unresolved V genes explain less than half of the discrepancy, and the remainder lacks a known reason. The sample yields roughly 190,000 clones; 88% were counted once. Roughly 4.7% of the sample is taken by the ten largest. Sequencing used peripheral blood. Every receptor here comes from a human donor in a cohort sampled during active COVID-19.

V usage is TRBV7-9 and J usage is TRBJ2-5; 8 nucleotides match TRBD1. The trim removed 5 bases at V and 3 bases at J, leaving 8 bases unmatched. CDR1 is SEHNR and CDR2 is FQNEAQ in the germline V gene (reference sequence). The CDR3 contains 15 residues. CDR3 sequence reads: CASSLGQGREETQYF. CDR3 DNA sequence: TGTGCCAGCAGCCTCGGACAGGGACGAGAAGAGACCCAGTACTTC.

J is TRBJ1-1 and V is TRBV5-1; D may be TRBD1 (5 bases). V lost 0 bases, J lost 1 base, and 13 bases lay in between. From germline, CDR1 is SGHRS and CDR2 YFSETQ. This CDR3 has 16 amino acids. The DNA of the CDR3 is TGCGCCAGCAGCTTGGGACAGTCTCGGCCGAACACTGAAGCTTTCTTT. As protein: CASSLGQSRPNTEAFF.

The chain uses TRBV5-1 and TRBJ1-1, with D unresolved. V lost 4 bases and J lost 5, with 12 bases in between. Germline V CDR1 and CDR2: SGHRS, YFSETQ. The CDR3 is made up of 13 amino acids. CDR3 protein: CASSPDPGTEAFF. Written as DNA, the CDR3 is TGCGCCAGCAGCCCCGACCCCGGGACTGAAGCTTTCTTT. Using reference TRBV5-1 and TRBJ1-1 for the parts outside the CDR3, the full variable domain is KAGVTQTPRYLIKTRGQQVTLSCSPISGHRSVSWYQQTPGQGLQFLFEYFSETQRNKGNFPGRFSGRQFSNSRSEMNVSTLELGDSALYLCASSPDPGTEAFFGQGTRLTVV.

The chain has TRBV20-1 and TRBJ2-7; TRBD2 agrees at 8 bases. The germline CDR1 and CDR2 sequences are DFQATT and SNEGSKA (reference sequence). This CDR3 contains 14 residues. V was pared by 3 bases and J by 5 bases, with 9 bases of the junction left unmatched. Here the CDR3 DNA reads TGCAGTGCTAGTGCCAGCGGGAGCGTCGACGAGCAGTACTTC. It specifies CSASASGSVDEQYF.

This sequence joins TRBV2 and TRBJ1-3; TRBD1 matches 9 bases. Germline V gene sequence: CDR1 SNHLY, CDR2 FYNNEI. V shed 10 bases, J shed 2 bases, and the junction held 9 bases outside the gene matches. The CDR3 has 15 residues. CDR3 residues: CATLGQGEAGNTIYF. The CDR3 DNA reads as TGTGCCACACTGGGACAGGGAGAGGCTGGAAACACCATATATTTT.

The chain employs TRBV7-9 and TRBJ2-5, with 8 nucleotides matching TRBD1. The CDR3 is 14 amino acids. Trimming removed 3 bases from V and 4 bases from J; junction bases left unmatched: 4. CDR1 is SEHNR and CDR2 is FQNEAQ in the germline V gene (reference sequence). CDR3 region: CASSFSGGGETQYF. The CDR3 bases are TGTGCCAGCAGCTTCTCAGGGGGCGGAGAGACCCAGTACTTC.